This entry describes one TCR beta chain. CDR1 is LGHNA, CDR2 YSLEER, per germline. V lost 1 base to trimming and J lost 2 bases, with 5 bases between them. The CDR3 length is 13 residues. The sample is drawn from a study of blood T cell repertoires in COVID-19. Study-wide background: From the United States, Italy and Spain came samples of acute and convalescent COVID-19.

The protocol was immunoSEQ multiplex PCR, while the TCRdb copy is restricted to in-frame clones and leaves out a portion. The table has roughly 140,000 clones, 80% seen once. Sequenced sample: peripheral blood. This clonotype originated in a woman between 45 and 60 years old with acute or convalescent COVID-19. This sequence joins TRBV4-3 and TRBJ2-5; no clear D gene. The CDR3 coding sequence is TGCGCCAGCAGCCAAGTAACTCAAGAGACCCAGTACTTC. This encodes CASSQVTQETQYF.